A selection of T cell receptor beta chains follows, all from one sample in a study of blood T cell repertoires in COVID-19. Generated by immunoSEQ multiplex PCR, the TCRdb table keeps only in-frame clones and is missing some. Altogether roughly 15,000 clones are present, about 91% being singletons, with the ten largest covering roughly 9%. Input material: peripheral blood. These receptors all stem from a human donor in a cohort sampled during active COVID-19. The conserved cysteine and the conserved F or W are not part of the CDR3 here.

v_call,cdr3_aa
TRBV5-6,ASSHGQGADEQY
TRBV10-1,ASSRGENTEAF
TRBV5-1,ASSSGLETQY
TRBV9,ASSVDPTPSSYEQY
TRBV4-2,ASSQDRVRQY
TRBV7-9,ASSSGQGKNGYT
TRBV5-4,ASTRIPGKQF
TRBV9,ASSVDRGVTDTQY
TRBV7-9,ASSRDRGHQF
TRBV28,ASISGGGQPQH
TRBV24-1,ATSDSGRGTSETQY
TRBV11-2,ASARLAGGTDTQY
TRBV10-2,ASTGQGYNGYT
TRBV6-5,ASTLTGSTLNEQF
TRBV5-1,ASSLGGGEPKNIQY
TRBV5-1,ASSLGASEETQY
TRBV18,ASSPTRGRGNTEAF
TRBV3-1/TRBV3-2,ASSPGGSYNEQF
TRBV19,ASSILTSGRLEQY
TRBV7-2,ASSPQGQNTEAF
TRBV7-8,ASSPLSYSGRAFYGELF
TRBV11-2,ASSFGTPPGSDTGELF
TRBV7-7,ASSPWDRGTDTQY
TRBV4-1,ASSQRLDGGEQF
TRBV14,ASSQVWSNSPLH
TRBV7-9,ASSFGSLETQY
TRBV5-6,ASSLKRHETQY
TRBV11-2,ASSLGLVDYGYT
TRBV14,ASSQERAGYGYT
TRBV7-8,ASSSKGGVNEQF
TRBV7-6,ANGGLAGSQQETQY
TRBV7-3,ASSPREGGELF
TRBV24-1,ATSDNPQGGGTEAF
TRBV19,ASTESGLPYEQY
TRBV2,ASREHSNTGELF
TRBV6-5,ATSETGVGGYT
TRBV19,ASSPRTGYNEQY
TRBV5-4,ASSLGLAGTDTQY
TRBV6-4,ARFVQGELF
TRBV30,AWSALQGVGQPQH
TRBV5-1,ASSFTGSHEAF
TRBV30,AWSTGLYSAPLH